These 5 T cell receptor beta chains originate from one sample sequenced in a study of blood T cell repertoires in COVID-19. Only in-frame clones appear in the TCRdb table, and some are missing; sequencing was by immunoSEQ multiplex PCR. The table has over 250,000 clones, under 90% seen once. The sequencing sample was made of PBMCs or T cells enriched from blood (not recorded which). The receptors derive from a woman aged 55-75 years who had recovered from COVID-19.

This clone was observed once. V gene TRBV28 combines with J gene TRBJ1-2, with a weak D call TRBD1 (5 bases). CDR3 length: 14 amino acids. V was trimmed by 7 bases and J by 0 bases, leaving 12 bases between them. CDR1 and CDR2 (germline): MDHEN, SYDVKM. CDR3 sequence (DNA): TGTGCCAGCACCTTAGGACAAACTAACTATGGCTACACCTTC. This gives the protein CASTLGQTNYGYTF.

With respect to this clone: The same CDR3 arises from other DNA sequences in this sample as well. The chain combines TRBV5-6 with TRBJ1-2, with TRBD1 as a possible D gene (6 bases). Germline assignment: CDR1 SGHDT and CDR2 YYEEEE. The CDR3 totals 14 residues. V was shortened by 0 bases and J by 2 bases, with 8 bases between the two germline ends. DNA for the CDR3: TGTGCCAGCAGCTTGGGGGGGCGGAACTATGGCTACACCTTC. Translation gives CASSLGGRNYGYTF.

CDR3 residues: CASSLTGGAGSEAFF. In nucleotides, the CDR3 is TGTGCCAGCAGCTTAACAGGGGGCGCCGGGTCTGAAGCTTTCTTT. The chain links TRBV7-3 to TRBJ1-1; 7 nucleotides align to TRBD1. Germline V CDR1 and CDR2: SGHTA, FQGTGA. The CDR3 runs to 15 residues. J gave up 6 bases and V 0 bases, and 7 bases lay outside the gene matches.

V and J are TRBV28 and TRBJ2-5; no definite D call. V gave up 8 bases and J gave up 2 bases, with 15 bases separating them. The CDR3 is made up of 14 amino acids. Germline V lookup: CDR1 MDHEN, CDR2 SYDVKM. Here the CDR3 reads CASRYHSMQETQYF. The CDR3 DNA is TGTGCCAGCCGCTACCACTCCATGCAAGAGACCCAGTACTTC. The full variable domain, its missing parts supplied by reference TRBV28 and TRBJ2-5, is DVKVTQSSRYLVKRTGEKVFLECVQDMDHENMFWYRQDPGLGLRLIYFSYDVKMKEKGDIPEGYSVSREKKERFSLILESASTNQTSMYLCASRYHSMQETQYFGPGTRLLVL.

The rearrangement joins TRBV27 to TRBJ1-2, with 9 bases lining up with TRBD1. V gave up 2 bases and J gave up 0 bases; unmatched junction bases: 7. Germline-derived CDR1 and CDR2 are MNHEY and SMNVEV (reference sequence). The CDR3 runs 17 residues. This chain's CDR3 is CASSLRGQGASNYGYTF. Written as DNA, the CDR3 is TGTGCCAGCAGTTTACGGGGACAGGGAGCTTCTAACTATGGCTACACCTTC.